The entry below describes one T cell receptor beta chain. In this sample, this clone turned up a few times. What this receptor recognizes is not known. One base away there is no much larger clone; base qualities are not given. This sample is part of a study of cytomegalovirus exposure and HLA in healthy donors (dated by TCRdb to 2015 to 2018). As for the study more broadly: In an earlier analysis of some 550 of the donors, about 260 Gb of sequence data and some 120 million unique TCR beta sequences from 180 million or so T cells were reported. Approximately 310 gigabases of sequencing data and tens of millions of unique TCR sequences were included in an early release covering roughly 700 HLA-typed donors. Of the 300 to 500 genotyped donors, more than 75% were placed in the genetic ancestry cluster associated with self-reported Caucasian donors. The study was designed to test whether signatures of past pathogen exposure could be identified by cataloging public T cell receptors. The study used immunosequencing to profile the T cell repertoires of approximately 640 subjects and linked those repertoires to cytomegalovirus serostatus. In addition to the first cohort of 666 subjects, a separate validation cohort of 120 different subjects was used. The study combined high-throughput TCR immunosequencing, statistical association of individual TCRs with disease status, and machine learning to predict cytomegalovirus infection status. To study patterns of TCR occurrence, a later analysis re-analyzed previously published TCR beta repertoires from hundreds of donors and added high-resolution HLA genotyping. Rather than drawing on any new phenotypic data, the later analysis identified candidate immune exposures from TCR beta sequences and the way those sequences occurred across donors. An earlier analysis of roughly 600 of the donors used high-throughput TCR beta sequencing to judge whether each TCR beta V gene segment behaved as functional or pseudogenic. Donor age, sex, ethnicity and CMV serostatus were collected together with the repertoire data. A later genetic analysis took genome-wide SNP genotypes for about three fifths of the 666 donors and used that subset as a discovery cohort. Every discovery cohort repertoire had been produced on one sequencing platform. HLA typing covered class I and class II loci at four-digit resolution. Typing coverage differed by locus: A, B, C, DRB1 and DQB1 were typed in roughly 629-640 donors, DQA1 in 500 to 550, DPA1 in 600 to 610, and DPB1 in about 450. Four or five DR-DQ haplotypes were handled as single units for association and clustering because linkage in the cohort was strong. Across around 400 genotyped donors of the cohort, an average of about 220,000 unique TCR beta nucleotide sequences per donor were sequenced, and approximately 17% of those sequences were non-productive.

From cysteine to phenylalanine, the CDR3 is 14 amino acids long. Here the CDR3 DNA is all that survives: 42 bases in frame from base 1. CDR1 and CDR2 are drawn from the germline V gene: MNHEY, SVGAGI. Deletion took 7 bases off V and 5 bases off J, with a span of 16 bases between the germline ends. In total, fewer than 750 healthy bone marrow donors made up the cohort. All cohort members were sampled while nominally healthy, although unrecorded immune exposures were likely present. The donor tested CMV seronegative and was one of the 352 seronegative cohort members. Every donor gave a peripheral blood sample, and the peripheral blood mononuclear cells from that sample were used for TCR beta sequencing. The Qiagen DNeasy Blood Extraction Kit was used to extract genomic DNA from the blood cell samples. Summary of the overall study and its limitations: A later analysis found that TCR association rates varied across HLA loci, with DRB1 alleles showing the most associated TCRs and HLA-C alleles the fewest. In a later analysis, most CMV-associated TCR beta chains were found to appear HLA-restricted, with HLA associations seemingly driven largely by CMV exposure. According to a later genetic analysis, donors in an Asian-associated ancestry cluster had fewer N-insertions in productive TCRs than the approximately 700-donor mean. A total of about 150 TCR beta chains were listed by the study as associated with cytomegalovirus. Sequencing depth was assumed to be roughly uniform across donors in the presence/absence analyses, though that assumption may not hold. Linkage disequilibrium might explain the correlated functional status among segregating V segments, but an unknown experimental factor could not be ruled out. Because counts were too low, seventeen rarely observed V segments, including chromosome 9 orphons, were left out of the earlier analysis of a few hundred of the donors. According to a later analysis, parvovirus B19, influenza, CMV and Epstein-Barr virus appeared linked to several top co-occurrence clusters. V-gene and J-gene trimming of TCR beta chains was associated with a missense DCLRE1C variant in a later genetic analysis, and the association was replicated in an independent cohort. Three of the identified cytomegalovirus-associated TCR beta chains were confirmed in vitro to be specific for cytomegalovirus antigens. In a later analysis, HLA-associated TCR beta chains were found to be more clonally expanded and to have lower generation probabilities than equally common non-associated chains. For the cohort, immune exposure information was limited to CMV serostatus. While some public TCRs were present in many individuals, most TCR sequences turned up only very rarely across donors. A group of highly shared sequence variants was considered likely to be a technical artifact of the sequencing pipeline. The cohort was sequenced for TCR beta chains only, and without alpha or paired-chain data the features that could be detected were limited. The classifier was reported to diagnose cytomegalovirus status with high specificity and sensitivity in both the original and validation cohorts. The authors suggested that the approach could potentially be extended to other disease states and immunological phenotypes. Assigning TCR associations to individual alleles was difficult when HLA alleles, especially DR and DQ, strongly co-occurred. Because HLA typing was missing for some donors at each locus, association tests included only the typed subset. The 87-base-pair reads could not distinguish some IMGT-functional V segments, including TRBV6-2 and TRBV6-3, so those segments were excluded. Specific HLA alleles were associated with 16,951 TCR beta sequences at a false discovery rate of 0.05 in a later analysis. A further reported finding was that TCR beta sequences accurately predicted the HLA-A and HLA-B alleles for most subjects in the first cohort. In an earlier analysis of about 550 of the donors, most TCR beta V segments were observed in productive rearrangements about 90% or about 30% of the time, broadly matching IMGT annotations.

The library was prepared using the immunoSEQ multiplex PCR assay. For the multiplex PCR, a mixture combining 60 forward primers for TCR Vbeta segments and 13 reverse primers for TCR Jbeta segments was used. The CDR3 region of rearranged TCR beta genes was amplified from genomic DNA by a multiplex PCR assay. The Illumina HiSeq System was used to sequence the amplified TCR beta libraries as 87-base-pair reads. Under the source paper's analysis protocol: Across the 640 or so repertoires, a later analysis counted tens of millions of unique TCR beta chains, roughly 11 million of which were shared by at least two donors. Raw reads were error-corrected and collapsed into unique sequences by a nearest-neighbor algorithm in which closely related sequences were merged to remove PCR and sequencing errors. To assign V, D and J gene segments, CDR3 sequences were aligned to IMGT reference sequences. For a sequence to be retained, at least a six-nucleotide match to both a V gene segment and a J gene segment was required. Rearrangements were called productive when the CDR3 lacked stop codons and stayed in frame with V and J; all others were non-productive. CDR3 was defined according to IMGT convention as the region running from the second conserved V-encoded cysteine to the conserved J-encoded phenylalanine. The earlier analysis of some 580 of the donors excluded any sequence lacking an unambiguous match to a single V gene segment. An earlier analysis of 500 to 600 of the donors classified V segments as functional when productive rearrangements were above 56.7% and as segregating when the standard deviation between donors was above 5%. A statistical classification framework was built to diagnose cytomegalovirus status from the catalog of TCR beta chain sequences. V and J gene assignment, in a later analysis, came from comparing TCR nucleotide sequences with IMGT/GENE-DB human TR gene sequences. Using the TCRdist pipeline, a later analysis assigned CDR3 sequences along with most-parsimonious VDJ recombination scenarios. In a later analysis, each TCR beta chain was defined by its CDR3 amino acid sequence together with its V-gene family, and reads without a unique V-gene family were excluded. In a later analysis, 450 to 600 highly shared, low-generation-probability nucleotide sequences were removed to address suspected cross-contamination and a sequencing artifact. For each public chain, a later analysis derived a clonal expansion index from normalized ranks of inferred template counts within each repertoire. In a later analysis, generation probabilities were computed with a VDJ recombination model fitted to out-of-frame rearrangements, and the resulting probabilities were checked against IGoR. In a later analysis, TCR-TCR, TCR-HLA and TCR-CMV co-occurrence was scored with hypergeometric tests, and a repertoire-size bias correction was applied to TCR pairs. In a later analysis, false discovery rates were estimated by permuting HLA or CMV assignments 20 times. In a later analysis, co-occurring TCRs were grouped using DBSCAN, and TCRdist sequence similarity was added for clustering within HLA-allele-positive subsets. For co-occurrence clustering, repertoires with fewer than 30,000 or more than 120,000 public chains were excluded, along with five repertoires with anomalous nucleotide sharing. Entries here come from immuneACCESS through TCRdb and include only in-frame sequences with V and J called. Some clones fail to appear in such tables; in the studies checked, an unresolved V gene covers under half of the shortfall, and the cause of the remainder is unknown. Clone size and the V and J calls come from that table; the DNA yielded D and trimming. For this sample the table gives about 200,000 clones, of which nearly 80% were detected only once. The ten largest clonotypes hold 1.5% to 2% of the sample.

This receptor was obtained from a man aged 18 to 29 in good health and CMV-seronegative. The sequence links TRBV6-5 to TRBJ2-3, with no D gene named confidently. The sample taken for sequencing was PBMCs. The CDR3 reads CASKTSRSGDTQYF. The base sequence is TGTGCCAGCAAGACGAGTCGGTCGGGAGATACGCAGTATTTT.